Sequencing of this TCR beta chain was carried out in a study of T cell responses to AZD1222 COVID-19 vaccine. The method was immunoSEQ multiplex PCR; TCRdb's version includes in-frame clones alone and lacks a portion of them. The sample contains 50,000 to 70,000 clones, 86% of which appear only once. This CDR3 is 13 amino acids long. Germline values: CDR1 ENHRY, CDR2 SYGVKD. Trimming took off 6 bases at V and 5 bases at J, with 10 bases between the two ends. The clonotype was recovered from an adult who received the AZD1222 COVID-19 vaccine. The sequences come from peripheral blood, collected 28 days after the second AZD1222 dose. The V call is TRBV10-3, the J call TRBJ2-2; D call uncertain. CDR3 nucleotide sequence: TGTGCCATCAGGGTCCCCGGAACCGGGGAGCTGTTTTTT. This codes for CAIRVPGTGELFF.